These 23 T cell receptor beta chains were sequenced from one sample in a study of CD8+ T cells in alopecia areata (dated by TCRdb to the late 2010s). The library was prepared using the immunoSEQ multiplex PCR assay. RNA was extracted from all samples and reverse transcribed into cDNA, which served as template for TCR sequencing. TCRdb stores this immuneACCESS table with in-frame sequences only. Part of the clones is absent; in the studies checked, under half of the shortfall reflects unresolved V genes, and no reason is known for the rest. This sample comprises 50,000 to 70,000 clones, about 40% of them detected only once. Clones ranked in the top ten supply 45% to 60% of the sample. The material sequenced was NKG2D-low CD8+ T cells sorted from blood. Interpreted using the paper, the cell subset or site label stands for: sorted CD8+ NKG2D-low blood T cells. Receptor source: a human donor with alopecia areata.

V usage is TRBV6-5 and J usage is TRBJ2-3, with 7 bases lining up with TRBD2. The CDR3 extends over 15 amino acids. Germline CDR1 is MNHEY and CDR2 is SVGAGI. Trimming cost V 4 bases and J 3 bases; bases outside gene matches: 7. CDR3 residues: CASSWGGRETDTQYF. The CDR3 nucleotides are TGTGCCAGCAGTTGGGGAGGGAGGGAGACAGATACGCAGTATTTT.

The genes are TRBV29-1 and TRBJ2-7; D tentatively fits TRBD1 or TRBD2 (5 bases each). CDR3 length equals 12 residues. CDR1 is SQVTM and CDR2 is ANQGSEA in the germline V gene. V was trimmed by 4 bases and J by 3 bases, leaving 10 bases between them. Here the CDR3 DNA reads TGCAGCGTTGGATCTGGGGGCTACGAGCAGTACTTC. It encodes CSVGSGGYEQYF.

V and J are TRBV29-1 and TRBJ2-3; D gene ambiguous. The CDR3 is 13 amino acids. CDR1 and CDR2 from the germline V gene are SQVTM and ANQGSEA. V was pared by 4 bases and J by 2 bases, with 10 bases between. CDR3 loop: CSVGHSPTDTQYF. The CDR3 nucleotides are TGCAGCGTTGGGCATTCACCCACAGATACGCAGTATTTT.

This clone was detected only a few times. This sequence joins TRBV28 and TRBJ2-7, with TRBD1 identical over 7 bases. CDR3 length: 15 residues. Losses at the gene ends were 5 bases for V and 1 base for J; bases not matched to a gene: 8. Germline loops: CDR1 MDHEN, CDR2 SYDVKM. This CDR3 reads CASSPRQGASYEQYF. Written as DNA, the CDR3 is TGTGCCAGCAGTCCGCGACAGGGAGCTTCCTACGAGCAGTACTTC.

This clone was recorded only once. The chain employs TRBV30 and TRBJ1-2; a weak D match, TRBD1 (5 bases). The germline CDR1 and CDR2 sequences are GTSNPN and SVGIG (reference sequence). With 3 bases removed from V and 5 bases from J, the gap between germline ends came to 19 bases. This CDR3 has 15 residues. CDR3 loop: CAWRLEDIRRYGYTF. In DNA form, the CDR3 reads TGTGCCTGGAGACTCGAGGACATTAGACGGTATGGCTACACCTTC.

The chain combines TRBV29-1 with TRBJ2-1, with TRBD2 matching over 12 bases. This CDR3 has 17 amino acids. Trimming removed 7 bases from V and 6 bases from J; junction bases left unmatched: 16. Germline V gene lookup returns CDR1 SQVTM and CDR2 ANQGSEA. CDR3 nucleotide sequence: TGCAGCGCATTAGGCATGACTAGCGGGAGTTCCCTCAATGAGCAGTTCTTC. This translates into CSALGMTSGSSLNEQFF.

This chain connects TRBV4-1 to TRBJ2-1; 14 nucleotides match TRBD2. Germline loops: CDR1 MGHRA, CDR2 YSYEKL. This CDR3 region has 18 residues. Trimming took 3 bases from V and 4 from J; bases not matched to a gene: 8. The CDR3 protein is CASSQEPGLAGDYNEQFF. CDR3 coding DNA: TGCGCCAGCAGCCAGGAACCGGGACTAGCGGGAGATTACAATGAGCAGTTCTTC.

The chain links TRBV6-4 to TRBJ2-3; D is unresolved. The CDR3 is 14 residues long. The germline CDR1 and CDR2 sequences are MRHNA and SNTAGT. The V end was cut by 3 bases, the J end by 6 bases, with 13 bases between. CDR3 region: CASSDSDKPDTQYF. CDR3 bases: TGTGCCAGCAGTGATAGTGACAAGCCCGATACGCAGTATTTT.

The CDR3 sequence: CASRTGNNEQYF. The CDR3 nucleotides read TGCGCCAGCCGGACAGGTAACAACGAGCAGTACTTC. V is TRBV5-1 and J is TRBJ2-7; 7 bases map to TRBD1. V shed 7 bases, J shed 5 bases, and the junction held 6 bases outside the gene matches. The CDR3 length is 12 residues. The germline CDR1 and CDR2 sequences are SGHRS and YFSETQ.

The J gene is TRBJ1-5, the V gene TRBV2; possible D gene TRBD1, 5 bases. The V end lost 2 bases, the J end lost 4 bases, and 12 bases lay between the germline ends. The V gene's germline CDR1 is SNHLY and CDR2 FYNNEI. The CDR3 is made up of 15 amino acids. This chain's CDR3 is CASSERGRRNQPQHF. Written as DNA, the CDR3 is TGTGCCAGCAGTGAAAGGGGCAGAAGAAATCAGCCCCAGCATTTT. The variable domain in full, with the rest retrieved from reference TRBV2 and TRBJ1-5, is EPEVTQTPSHQVTQMGQEVILRCVPISNHLYFYWYRQILGQKVEFLVSFYNNEISEKSEIFDDQFSVERPDGSNFTLKIRSTKLEDSAMYFCASSERGRRNQPQHFGDGTRLSIL.

This sequence joins TRBV5-6 and TRBJ2-1; TRBD2 might be the D (6 bases). The V end was cut by 0 bases, the J end by 5 bases, with 15 bases between. CDR1 is SGHDT and CDR2 is YYEEEE in the germline V gene. The length of the CDR3 is 16 residues. Written as DNA, the CDR3 is TGTGCCAGCAGCTTGGTAGGAGGAGGGCCGAACAATGAGCAGTTCTTC. Encoded protein: CASSLVGGGPNNEQFF.

CDR3 protein: CASSWGTGDYGYTF. The CDR3 bases are TGTGCCAGCAGCTGGGGGACAGGGGACTATGGCTACACCTTC. The chain has TRBV7-9 and TRBJ1-2, with 10 bases matching TRBD1. The J segment lost 3 bases and the V segment lost 4 bases, leaving 2 bases of the junction unmatched. Germline V gene sequence: CDR1 SEHNR, CDR2 FQNEAQ (reference sequence). The CDR3 is made up of 14 amino acids.

Only a few counts were recorded for this clone. The chain links TRBV29-1 to TRBJ2-7, with no clear D. V was cut by 0 bases and J by 6 bases, with 12 bases left in between. CDR1 SQVTM and CDR2 ANQGSEA come from the germline V gene. This CDR3 is built from 13 residues. The chain's CDR3 is CSVEEELPGEQYF. Here the CDR3 DNA reads TGCAGCGTTGAAGAAGAGCTTCCGGGCGAGCAGTACTTC.

V is TRBV5-6 and J is TRBJ2-3, with 7 bases matching TRBD2. The CDR3 spans 17 residues. In germline, CDR1 is SGHDT, CDR2 YYEEEE. After removal of 0 bases from V and 2 bases from J, the junction contained 9 bases not matched to a gene. CDR3 residues: CASSLGGLADYTDTQYF. For the CDR3, the DNA is TGTGCCAGCAGCTTGGGGGGTCTAGCGGATTACACAGATACGCAGTATTTT.

CDR3 sequence (DNA): TGTGCCAGCGGGACTAAGCGGGGGGGCCAAGAGACCCAGTACTTC. Protein: CASGTKRGGQETQYF. This chain joins TRBV25-1 and TRBJ2-5, with 10 bases fitting TRBD2. The CDR3 consists of 15 residues. Germline V gene sequence: CDR1 MGHDK, CDR2 SYGVNS. With V trimmed by 8 bases and J by 1 base, 7 bases remained unmatched.

The chain has TRBV27 and TRBJ2-7; D is possibly TRBD1 (5 bases). Trimming removed 9 bases at V and 0 bases at J, with 15 bases between. This CDR3 spans 14 amino acids. Germline CDR1 is MNHEY and CDR2 is SMNVEV (reference sequence). The CDR3, as DNA: TGTGCCAGTTCCCGCGTCAGGGCCTCCTACGAGCAGTACTTC. Residues: CASSRVRASYEQYF.

V gene TRBV6-5 combines with J gene TRBJ1-2, with 8 bases that match TRBD1. Germline V CDR1 and CDR2: MNHEY, SVGAGI. V lost 2 bases, J lost 8 bases, and 7 bases stayed unmatched. The CDR3 runs 14 residues. This CDR3 is CASSYGTGLGGYTF. The CDR3 bases are TGTGCCAGCAGTTACGGGACAGGACTGGGGGGCTACACCTTC.

This clone was recorded a few times. V usage is TRBV27 and J usage is TRBJ2-1; perhaps TRBD2 as D (6 bases). The CDR3 is 14 residues long. V was pared by 5 bases and J by 3 bases, with 11 bases between. Germline V gene sequence: CDR1 MNHEY, CDR2 SMNVEV (reference sequence). The CDR3 nucleotides read TGTGCCAGCAGTCCCCGGGAGAACTACAATGAGCAGTTCTTC. It translates to CASSPRENYNEQFF.

The chain carries TRBV29-1 and TRBJ2-7; weak D call: TRBD2 (5 bases). The CDR3 sequence is 12 residues long. V gave up 4 bases and J gave up 5 bases, with 12 bases separating them. Germline CDR1 SQVTM, CDR2 ANQGSEA. This CDR3 reads CSVARAGDEQYF. DNA of the CDR3: TGCAGCGTTGCCCGGGCCGGGGACGAGCAGTACTTC.

The V call is TRBV7-9, the J call TRBJ2-7; 7 positions agree with TRBD2. V was clipped by 4 bases and J by 4 bases; unmatched bases: 10. The CDR3 spans 15 residues. Germline-derived CDR1 and CDR2 are SEHNR and FQNEAQ (reference sequence). This CDR3 is CASSSRSAGVYEQYF. DNA for the CDR3: TGTGCCAGCAGCTCCCGGTCGGCGGGGGTGTACGAGCAGTACTTC.

V usage is TRBV30 and J usage is TRBJ2-7; D uncertain. With 2 bases removed from V and 0 bases from J, the gap between germline ends came to 20 bases. The CDR3 runs to 17 residues. The germline gives CDR1 GTSNPN, CDR2 SVGIG (reference sequence). In DNA, the CDR3 is TGTGCCTGGAGTAATAAGCCTCCCGGGCCCTTCTCCTACGAGCAGTACTTC. Translating gives CAWSNKPPGPFSYEQYF.

V and J are TRBV5-1 and TRBJ2-1; D remains ambiguous. Trimming removed 0 bases at V and 4 bases at J, with 8 bases between. This CDR3 has 14 amino acids. Germline V gives CDR1 SGHRS, CDR2 YFSETQ. CDR3 DNA: TGCGCCAGCAGCTTGGGCCCACCGTACAATGAGCAGTTCTTC. Protein sequence: CASSLGPPYNEQFF.

The chain employs TRBV29-1 and TRBJ1-3; D remains ambiguous. V lost 5 bases to trimming and J lost 0 bases, with 8 bases between them. Germline CDR1 and CDR2: SQVTM and ANQGSEA. CDR3 size: 13 residues. CDR3 bases: TGCAGCGTTATAAGTAGCTCTGGAAACACCATATATTTT. Amino acid sequence: CSVISSSGNTIYF.